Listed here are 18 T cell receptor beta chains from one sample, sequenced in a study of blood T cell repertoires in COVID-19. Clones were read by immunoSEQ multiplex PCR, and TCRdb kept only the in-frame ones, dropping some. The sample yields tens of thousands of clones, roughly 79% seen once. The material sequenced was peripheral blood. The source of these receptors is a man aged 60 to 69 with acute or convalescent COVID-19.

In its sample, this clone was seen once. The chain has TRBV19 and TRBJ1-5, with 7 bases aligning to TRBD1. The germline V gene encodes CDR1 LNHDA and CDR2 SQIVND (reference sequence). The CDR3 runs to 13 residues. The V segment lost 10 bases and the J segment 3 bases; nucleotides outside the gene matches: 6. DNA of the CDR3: TGTGCCACTTCCAGGGGGTACAATCAGCCCCAGCATTTT. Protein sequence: CATSRGYNQPQHF.

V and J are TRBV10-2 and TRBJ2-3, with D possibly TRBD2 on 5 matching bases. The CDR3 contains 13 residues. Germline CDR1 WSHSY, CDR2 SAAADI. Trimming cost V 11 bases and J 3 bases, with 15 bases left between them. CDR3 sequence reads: CACTLEKTDTQYF. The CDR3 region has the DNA TGCGCCTGTACACTAGAGAAAACAGATACGCAGTATTTT.

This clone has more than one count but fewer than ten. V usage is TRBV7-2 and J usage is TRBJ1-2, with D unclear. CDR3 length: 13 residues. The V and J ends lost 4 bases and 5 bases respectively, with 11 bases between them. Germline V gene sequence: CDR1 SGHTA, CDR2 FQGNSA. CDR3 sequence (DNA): TGTGCCAGCAGCTCGGGATCTCATTATGGCTACACCTTC. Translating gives CASSSGSHYGYTF.

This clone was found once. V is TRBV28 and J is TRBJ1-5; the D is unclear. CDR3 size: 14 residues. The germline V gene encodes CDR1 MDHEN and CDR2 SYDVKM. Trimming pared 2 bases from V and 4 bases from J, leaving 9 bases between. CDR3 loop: CASSLEGVNQPQHF. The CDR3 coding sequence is TGTGCCAGCAGTTTAGAAGGAGTTAATCAGCCCCAGCATTTT.

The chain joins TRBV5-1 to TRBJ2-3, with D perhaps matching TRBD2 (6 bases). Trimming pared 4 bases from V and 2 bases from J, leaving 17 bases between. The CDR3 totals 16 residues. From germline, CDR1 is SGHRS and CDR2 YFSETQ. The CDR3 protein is CASSLPGVYFTDTQYF. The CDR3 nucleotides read TGCGCCAGCAGCCTGCCGGGGGTTTATTTCACAGATACGCAGTATTTT.

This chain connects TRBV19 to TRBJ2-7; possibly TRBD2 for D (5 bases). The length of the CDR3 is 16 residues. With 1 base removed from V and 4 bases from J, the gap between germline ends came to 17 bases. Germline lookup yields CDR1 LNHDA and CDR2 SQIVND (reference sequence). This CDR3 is CASSIVRGHGVYEQYF. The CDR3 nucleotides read TGTGCCAGTAGTATAGTCCGGGGTCATGGGGTATACGAGCAGTACTTC.

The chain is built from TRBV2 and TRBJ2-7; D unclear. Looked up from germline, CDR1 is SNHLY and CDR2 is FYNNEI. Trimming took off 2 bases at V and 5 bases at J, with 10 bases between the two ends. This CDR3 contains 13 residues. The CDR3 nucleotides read TGTGCCAGCAGTGAATACGTAGCCAACGAGCAGTACTTC. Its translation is CASSEYVANEQYF.

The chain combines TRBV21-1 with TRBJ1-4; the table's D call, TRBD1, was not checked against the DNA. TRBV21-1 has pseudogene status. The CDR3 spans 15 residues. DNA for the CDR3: TGTGCCAGCAGGTTCGCCCCCGACATTCAGGAAAAACTGTTTTTT. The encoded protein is CASRFAPDIQEKLFF.

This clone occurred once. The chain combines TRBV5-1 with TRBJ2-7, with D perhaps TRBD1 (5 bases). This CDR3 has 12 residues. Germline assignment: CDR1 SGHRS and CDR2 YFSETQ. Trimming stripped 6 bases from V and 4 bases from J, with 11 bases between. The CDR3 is CASNGGAYEQYF. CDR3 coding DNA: TGCGCCAGCAACGGTGGGGCGTACGAGCAGTACTTC. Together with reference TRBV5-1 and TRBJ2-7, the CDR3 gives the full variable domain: KAGVTQTPRYLIKTRGQQVTLSCSPISGHRSVSWYQQTPGQGLQFLFEYFSETQRNKGNFPGRFSGRQFSNSRSEMNVSTLELGDSALYLCASNGGAYEQYFGPGTRLTVT.

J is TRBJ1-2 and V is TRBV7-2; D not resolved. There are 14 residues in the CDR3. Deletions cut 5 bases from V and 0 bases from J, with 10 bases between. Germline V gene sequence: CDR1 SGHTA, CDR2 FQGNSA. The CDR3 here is CASSPSEANYGYTF. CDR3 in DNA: TGTGCCAGCAGCCCCTCGGAGGCTAACTATGGCTACACCTTC.

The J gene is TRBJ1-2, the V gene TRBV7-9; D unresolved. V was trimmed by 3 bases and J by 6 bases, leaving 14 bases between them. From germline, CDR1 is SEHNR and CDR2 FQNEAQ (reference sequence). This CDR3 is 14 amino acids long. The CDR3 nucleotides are TGTGCCAGCAGCTTCTTCGGCCGGAGCGATGGCTACACCTTC. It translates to CASSFFGRSDGYTF.

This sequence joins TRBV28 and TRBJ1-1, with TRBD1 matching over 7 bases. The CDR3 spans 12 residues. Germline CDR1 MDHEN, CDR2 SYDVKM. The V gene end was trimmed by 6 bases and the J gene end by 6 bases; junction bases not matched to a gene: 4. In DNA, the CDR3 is TGTGCCAGCAGACTCCAGGGGGCTGAAGCTTTCTTT. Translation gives CASRLQGAEAFF.

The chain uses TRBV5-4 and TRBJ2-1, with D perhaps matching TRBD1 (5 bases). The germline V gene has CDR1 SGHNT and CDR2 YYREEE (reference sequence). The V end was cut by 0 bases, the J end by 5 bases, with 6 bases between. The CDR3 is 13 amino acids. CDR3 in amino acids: CASSLGTHNEQFF. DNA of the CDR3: TGTGCCAGCAGCTTGGGGACACACAATGAGCAGTTCTTC.

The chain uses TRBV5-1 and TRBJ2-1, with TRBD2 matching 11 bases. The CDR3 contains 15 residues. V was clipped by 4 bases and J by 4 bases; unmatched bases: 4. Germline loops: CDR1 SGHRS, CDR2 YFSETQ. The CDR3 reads CASSLLAGAYNEQFF. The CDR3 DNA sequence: TGCGCCAGCAGCCTACTAGCGGGGGCGTACAATGAGCAGTTCTTC.

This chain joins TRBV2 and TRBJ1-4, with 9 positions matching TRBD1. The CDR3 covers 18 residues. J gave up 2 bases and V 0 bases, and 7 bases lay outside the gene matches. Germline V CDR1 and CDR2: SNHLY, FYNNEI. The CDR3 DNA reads TGTGCCAGCAGTGAAGCGGGACAGGGCACGGGCACTAATGAAAAACTGTTTTTT. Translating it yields CASSEAGQGTGTNEKLFF.

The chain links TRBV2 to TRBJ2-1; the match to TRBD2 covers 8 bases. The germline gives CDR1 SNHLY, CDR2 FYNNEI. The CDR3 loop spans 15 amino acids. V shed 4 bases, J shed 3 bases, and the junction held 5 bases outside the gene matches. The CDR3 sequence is CASSVTRGVYNEQFF. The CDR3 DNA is TGTGCCAGCAGTGTGACGCGGGGGGTCTACAATGAGCAGTTCTTC.

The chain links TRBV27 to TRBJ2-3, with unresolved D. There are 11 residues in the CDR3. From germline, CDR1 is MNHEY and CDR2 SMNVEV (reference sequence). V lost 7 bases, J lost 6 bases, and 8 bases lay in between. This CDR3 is CASNSGDTQYF. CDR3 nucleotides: TGTGCCAGCAACTCCGGGGATACGCAGTATTTT.

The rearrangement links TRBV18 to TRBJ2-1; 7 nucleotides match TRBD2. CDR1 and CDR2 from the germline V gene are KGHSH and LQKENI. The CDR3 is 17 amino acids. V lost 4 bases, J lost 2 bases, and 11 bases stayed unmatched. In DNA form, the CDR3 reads TGTGCCAGCTCACAGGAGACTAGCTTTTTGGCCTACAATGAGCAGTTCTTC. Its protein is CASSQETSFLAYNEQFF.